These 28 T cell receptor beta chains came from one sample sequenced in a study of cytomegalovirus exposure and HLA in healthy donors. The PCR ran on 60 Vbeta and 13 Jbeta primers. Sequencing was performed with immunoSEQ multiplex PCR; in TCRdb, only in-frame clones are kept and a portion is missing. The data show 150,000 to 200,000 clones, about four fifths seen once. Source material: PBMCs. These receptors all stem from a young woman in good health and CMV-seropositive.

The count of this clone is one. The genes are TRBV7-9 and TRBJ2-1; TRBD1 might be the D (6 bases). Germline V gene lookup returns CDR1 SEHNR and CDR2 FQNEAQ (reference sequence). This CDR3 is 16 amino acids long. The V gene lost 4 bases and the J gene lost 8 bases, with 21 bases spanning the gap. This chain's CDR3 is CASSSRQAPKADEQFF. CDR3 sequence (DNA): TGTGCCAGCAGCTCTCGACAGGCCCCGAAGGCTGATGAGCAGTTCTTC.

The chain uses TRBV19 and TRBJ1-4, with 9 nucleotides matching TRBD1. This CDR3 region has 14 residues. V shed 3 bases, J shed 6 bases, and the junction held 2 bases outside the gene matches. Germline V lookup: CDR1 LNHDA, CDR2 SQIVND (reference sequence). The CDR3 DNA reads as TGTGCCAGTAGTATGGGGACAGGGCATGAAAAACTGTTTTTT. This gives the protein CASSMGTGHEKLFF. The complete variable domain, with remaining parts taken from reference TRBV19 and TRBJ1-4, reads DGGITQSPKYLFRKEGQNVTLSCEQNLNHDAMYWYRQDPGQGLRLIYYSQIVNDFQKGDIAEGYSVSREKKESFPLTVTSAQKNPTAFYLCASSMGTGHEKLFFGSGTQLSVL.

This rearrangement joins TRBV28 to TRBJ2-1; D may be TRBD2 (5 bases). CDR1 MDHEN and CDR2 SYDVKM come from the germline V gene. The V end lost 4 bases, the J end lost 15 bases, and 22 bases lay between the germline ends. The CDR3 is 14 residues long. CDR3 residues: CASSWDTRQTRVFF. CDR3 nucleotide sequence: TGTGCCAGCAGTTGGGATACCAGACAAACGCGGGTGTTCTTC.

This clone was seen a handful of times. The chain uses TRBV4-3 and TRBJ1-3; D is uncertain. Trimming left V 1 base short and J 4 bases short, with 2 bases between. The V gene's germline CDR1 is LGHNA and CDR2 YSLEER. The CDR3 runs to 12 residues. For the CDR3, the DNA is TGCGCCAGCAGCCAAGCGGGAAACACCATATATTTT. Translating it yields CASSQAGNTIYF.

The V gene is TRBV7-3, the J gene TRBJ2-3; 7 bases are a match to TRBD1. Trimming removed 5 bases from V and 3 bases from J; junction bases left unmatched: 8. This CDR3 has 15 residues. Germline V gives CDR1 SGHTA, CDR2 FQGTGA. CDR3 DNA sequence: TGTGCCAGCAGCAACACAGGGGAGAGGACAGATACGCAGTATTTT. It codes for CASSNTGERTDTQYF.

This chain uses TRBV7-2 with TRBJ1-2, with TRBD1 identical over 7 bases. The CDR3 loop spans 15 amino acids. CDR1 is SGHTA, CDR2 FQGNSA, per germline. After removal of 5 bases from V and 1 base from J, the junction contained 7 bases not matched to a gene. The CDR3: CASSTATGNNYGYTF. The CDR3 DNA sequence: TGTGCCAGCAGCACCGCGACAGGGAATAACTATGGCTACACCTTC.

This sequence joins TRBV28 and TRBJ1-1, with a weak D call TRBD1 (6 bases). Trimming cost V 5 bases and J 7 bases, with 20 bases left between them. The CDR3 is made up of 15 amino acids. CDR1 is MDHEN, CDR2 SYDVKM, per germline. The CDR3 DNA follows: TGTGCCAGCAGTCAGCTAAGTGGAGGACAGTTTGAAGCTTTCTTT. It is translated as CASSQLSGGQFEAFF.

The chain has TRBV28 and TRBJ1-6; 9 bases agree with TRBD1. CDR1 and CDR2 from the germline V gene are MDHEN and SYDVKM. V lost 5 bases to trimming and J lost 7 bases; unmatched junction nucleotides: 6. This CDR3 is 15 amino acids long. The CDR3 nucleotides are TGTGCCAGCAGTCCCGGACAGGGGAAGAATTCACCCCTCCACTTT. It yields the protein CASSPGQGKNSPLHF.

The V and J genes are TRBV19 and TRBJ2-7, with unresolved D. V was cut by 4 bases and J by 7 bases, with 8 bases left in between. CDR3 length: 11 residues. Germline V lookup: CDR1 LNHDA, CDR2 SQIVND (reference sequence). In DNA form, the CDR3 reads TGTGCCAGTAGTAGAGGCGTTGAGCAGTACTTC. Amino acid sequence: CASSRGVEQYF.

This clone has a handful of counts. The chain recombines TRBV18 with TRBJ2-7; 7 nucleotides line up with TRBD1. V dropped 2 bases and J dropped 13; count of bases not matched to a gene: 11. The CDR3 runs 13 residues. Germline CDR1 KGHSH, CDR2 LQKENI. The CDR3 bases are TGTGCCAGCTCACCAGGTGTAGGGGGCGCGATCTACTTC. Its protein is CASSPGVGGAIYF.

This rearrangement joins TRBV30 to TRBJ2-1; 11 positions agree with TRBD2. With V trimmed by 3 bases and J by 7 bases, 5 bases remained unmatched. CDR3 length: 14 residues. CDR1 and CDR2 from the germline V gene are GTSNPN and SVGIG (reference sequence). CDR3 loop: CAWRLAGAGNEQFF. In DNA, the CDR3 is TGTGCCTGGAGACTAGCGGGGGCTGGGAATGAGCAGTTCTTC.

The chain couples TRBV2 to TRBJ2-3; weak D call: TRBD1 (6 bases). The CDR3 covers 14 residues. Germline assignment: CDR1 SNHLY and CDR2 FYNNEI. Trimming cost V 5 bases and J 5 bases, with 14 bases left between them. CDR3 protein: CASSPGHTLDTQYF. DNA of the CDR3: TGTGCCAGCAGTCCGGGACATACCTTAGATACGCAGTATTTT.

The gene calls are TRBV28 and TRBJ2-3; 7 bases align to TRBD1. The trim removed 7 bases at V and 5 bases at J, leaving 15 bases unmatched. CDR3 length: 16 residues. Germline loops: CDR1 MDHEN, CDR2 SYDVKM. DNA for the CDR3: TGTGCCAGCACCTTACCATACCCCACAGGGGAAGATACGCAGTATTTT. Its translation is CASTLPYPTGEDTQYF.

This chain joins TRBV5-1 and TRBJ2-7, with TRBD2 identical over 10 bases. V lost 5 bases and J lost 3; bases outside the gene matches: 8. This CDR3 is built from 15 residues. CDR1 SGHRS and CDR2 YFSETQ come from the germline V gene. The CDR3 sequence: CASSLTGLASYEQYF. The CDR3 bases are TGCGCCAGCAGTTTGACGGGACTAGCGAGCTACGAGCAGTACTTC. Full variable domain (missing parts from reference TRBV5-1 and TRBJ2-7): KAGVTQTPRYLIKTRGQQVTLSCSPISGHRSVSWYQQTPGQGLQFLFEYFSETQRNKGNFPGRFSGRQFSNSRSEMNVSTLELGDSALYLCASSLTGLASYEQYFGPGTRLTVT.

The CDR3 DNA is TGTGCCAGTAATACAGGGAACCATGGCTACACCTTC. It encodes CASNTGNHGYTF. J is TRBJ1-2 and V is TRBV19, with D perhaps matching TRBD1 (6 bases). CDR3 size: 12 residues. Trimming shortened V by 7 bases and J by 6 bases, and 12 bases separated the two germline ends. The germline V gene has CDR1 LNHDA and CDR2 SQIVND (reference sequence).

The gene calls are TRBV21-1 and TRBJ2-7; the listed D gene, TRBD1, was not tested against the DNA. TRBV21-1 is given as a pseudogene. This CDR3 region has 15 residues. CDR3 in amino acids: CASSKVEQYPYEQYF. DNA of the CDR3: TGTGCCAGCAGCAAAGTGGAACAGTACCCCTACGAGCAGTACTTC.

In its sample, this clone was seen once. V and J are TRBV4-1 and TRBJ2-2; the match to TRBD2 covers 8 bases. The germline V gene encodes CDR1 MGHRA and CDR2 YSYEKL. This CDR3 region has 16 residues. V lost 0 bases, J lost 4 bases, and 4 bases stayed unmatched. The CDR3 protein is CASSQEGGGPTGELFF. The CDR3 DNA sequence: TGCGCCAGCAGCCAAGAAGGCGGGGGGCCCACCGGGGAGCTGTTTTTT.

The chain carries TRBV28 and TRBJ2-1; D gene unclear. V lost 6 bases and J 4 bases, leaving 31 bases between the germline ends. Germline V gene sequence: CDR1 MDHEN, CDR2 SYDVKM. CDR3 length: 20 amino acids. The DNA of the CDR3 is TGTGCCAGCAGCTTCCGCTCCACGACACGAATTGTGGGTCTATACAATGAGCAGTTCTTC. This sequence encodes CASSFRSTTRIVGLYNEQFF.

The chain combines TRBV30 with TRBJ1-2; possibly TRBD1 for D (5 bases). The CDR3 consists of 13 residues. The V gene lost 0 bases and the J gene lost 8 bases, with 13 bases spanning the gap. Germline CDR1 is GTSNPN and CDR2 is SVGIG (reference sequence). Here the CDR3 reads CAWSVLGGRGYTF. CDR3 DNA: TGTGCCTGGAGTGTACTCGGGGGTCGAGGCTACACCTTC.

The J gene is TRBJ1-2, the V gene TRBV19, with a possible D match to TRBD1 (6 bases). This CDR3 spans 13 amino acids. Trimming stripped 6 bases from V and 4 bases from J, with 12 bases between. Germline lookup yields CDR1 LNHDA and CDR2 SQIVND (reference sequence). The CDR3 region is CASRQGSSYGYTF. As DNA, the CDR3 is TGTGCCAGTAGGCAGGGGTCTTCCTATGGCTACACCTTC.

The chain recombines TRBV29-1 with TRBJ2-7; TRBD2 is a possible D gene (5 bases). CDR3 length: 13 amino acids. V was clipped by 3 bases and J by 0 bases, with 9 bases between them. Germline CDR1 reads SQVTM; CDR2 reads ANQGSEA. The CDR3: CSVETDFSYEQYF. In DNA form, the CDR3 reads TGCAGCGTTGAGACGGACTTCTCCTACGAGCAGTACTTC.

V usage is TRBV30 and J usage is TRBJ1-3; a weak D match, TRBD1 (5 bases). Germline lookup yields CDR1 GTSNPN and CDR2 SVGIG (reference sequence). The CDR3 extends over 17 amino acids. V was pared by 2 bases and J by 0 bases, with 17 bases between. CDR3 loop: CAWSSIGGEISGNTIYF. The CDR3 nucleotides read TGTGCCTGGAGTTCTATTGGGGGGGAAATCTCTGGAAACACCATATATTTT.

The V call is TRBV11-1, the J call TRBJ2-7; TRBD1 aligns across 7 bases. Germline assignment: CDR1 SGHAT and CDR2 FQDESV (reference sequence). Trimming at V came to 1 base and at J to 3 bases, leaving 0 bases not matched to a gene. The CDR3 consists of 13 residues. Written as DNA, the CDR3 is TGTGCCAGCAGCTTAGACAGGGGCTACGAGCAGTACTTC. Protein sequence: CASSLDRGYEQYF.

V gene TRBV19 combines with J gene TRBJ2-7; 9 nucleotides match TRBD1. CDR1 and CDR2 (germline): LNHDA, SQIVND (reference sequence). V gave up 4 bases and J gave up 5 bases; unmatched junction bases: 6. The CDR3 is 14 residues long. CDR3: CASSRTGGIHEQYF. CDR3 bases: TGTGCCAGTAGTAGAACAGGGGGCATCCACGAGCAGTACTTC.

This chain connects TRBV5-1 to TRBJ2-2, with D perhaps matching TRBD2 (5 bases). Germline CDR1 is SGHRS and CDR2 is YFSETQ. The V gene lost 0 bases and the J gene lost 6 bases, with 12 bases spanning the gap. The CDR3 is made up of 15 amino acids. Here the CDR3 DNA reads TGCGCCAGCAGCTTGGAAAACGGGGTGCCCGGGGAGCTGTTTTTT. This gives the protein CASSLENGVPGELFF.

This rearrangement joins TRBV13 to TRBJ1-4; possibly TRBD1 for D (5 bases). The V end was cut by 1 base, the J end by 13 bases, with 13 bases between. The CDR3 has 13 amino acids. The germline V gene has CDR1 PRHDT and CDR2 FYEKMQ (reference sequence). The CDR3 region has the DNA TGTGCCAGCAGCTTAGTAGGGGTCACAGGACTGTTTTTT. Amino acids: CASSLVGVTGLFF.

The CDR3 sequence: CSVDGGTSATNEKLFF. The DNA of the CDR3 is TGCAGCGTTGACGGCGGCACTTCTGCAACTAATGAAAAACTGTTTTTT. The rearrangement uses TRBV29-1 and TRBJ1-4; D not certain. Trimming pared 3 bases from V and 0 bases from J, leaving 14 bases between. The CDR3 loop spans 16 amino acids. CDR1 is SQVTM, CDR2 ANQGSEA, per germline.

The rearrangement links TRBV5-6 to TRBJ2-1; 11 bases match TRBD1. The CDR3 loop spans 14 amino acids. Germline assignment: CDR1 SGHDT and CDR2 YYEEEE. V lost 4 bases, J lost 6 bases, and 3 bases stayed unmatched. DNA for the CDR3: TGTGCCAGCAGCCCGGGGACAGGGGGCAATGAGCAGTTCTTC. Translation gives CASSPGTGGNEQFF.